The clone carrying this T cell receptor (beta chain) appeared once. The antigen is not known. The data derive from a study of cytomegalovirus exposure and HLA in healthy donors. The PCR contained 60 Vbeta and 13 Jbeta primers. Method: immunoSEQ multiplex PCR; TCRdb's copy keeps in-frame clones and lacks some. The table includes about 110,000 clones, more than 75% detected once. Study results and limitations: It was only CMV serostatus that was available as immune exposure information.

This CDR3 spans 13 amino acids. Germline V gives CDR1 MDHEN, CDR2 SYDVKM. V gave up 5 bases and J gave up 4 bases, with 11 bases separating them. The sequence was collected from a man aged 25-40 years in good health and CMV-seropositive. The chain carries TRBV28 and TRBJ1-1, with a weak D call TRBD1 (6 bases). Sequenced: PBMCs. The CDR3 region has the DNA TGTGCCAGCAGTCAGACCAGGGGCACTGAAGCTTTCTTT. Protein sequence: CASSQTRGTEAFF.